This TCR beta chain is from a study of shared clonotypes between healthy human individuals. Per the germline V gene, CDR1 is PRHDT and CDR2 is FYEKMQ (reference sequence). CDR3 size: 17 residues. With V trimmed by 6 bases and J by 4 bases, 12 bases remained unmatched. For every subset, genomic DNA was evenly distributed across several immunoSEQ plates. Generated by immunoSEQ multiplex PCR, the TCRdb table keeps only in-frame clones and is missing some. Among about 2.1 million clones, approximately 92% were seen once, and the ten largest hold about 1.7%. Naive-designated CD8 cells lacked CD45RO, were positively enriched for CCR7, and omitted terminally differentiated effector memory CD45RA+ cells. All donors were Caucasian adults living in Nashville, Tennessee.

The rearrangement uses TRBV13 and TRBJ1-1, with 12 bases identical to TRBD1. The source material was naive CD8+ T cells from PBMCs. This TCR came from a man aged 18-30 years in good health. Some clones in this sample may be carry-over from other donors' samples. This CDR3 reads CASSQTGTGGLGTEAFF. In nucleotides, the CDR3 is TGTGCCAGCAGTCAAACCGGGACAGGGGGCTTGGGCACTGAAGCTTTCTTT. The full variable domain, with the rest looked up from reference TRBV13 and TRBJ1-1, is AAGVIQSPRHLIKEKRETATLKCYPIPRHDTVYWYQQGPGQDPQFLISFYEKMQSDKGSIPDRFSAQQFSDYHSELNMSSLELGDSALYFCASSQTGTGGLGTEAFFGQGTRLTVV.